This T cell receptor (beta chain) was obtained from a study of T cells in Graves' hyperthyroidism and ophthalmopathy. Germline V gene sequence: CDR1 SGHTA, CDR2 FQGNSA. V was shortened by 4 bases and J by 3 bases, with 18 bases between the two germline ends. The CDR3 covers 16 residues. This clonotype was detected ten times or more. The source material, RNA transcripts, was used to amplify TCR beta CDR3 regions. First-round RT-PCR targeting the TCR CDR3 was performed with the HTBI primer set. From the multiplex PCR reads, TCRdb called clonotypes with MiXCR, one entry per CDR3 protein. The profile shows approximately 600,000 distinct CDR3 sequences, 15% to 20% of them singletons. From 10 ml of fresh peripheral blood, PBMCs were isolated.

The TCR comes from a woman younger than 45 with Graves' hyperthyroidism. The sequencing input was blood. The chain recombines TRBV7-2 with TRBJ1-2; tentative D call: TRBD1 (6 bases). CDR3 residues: CASSSWGGALHYGYTF. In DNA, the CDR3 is TGTGCCAGCAGCTCTTGGGGGGGCGCGTTACACTATGGCTACACCTTC.